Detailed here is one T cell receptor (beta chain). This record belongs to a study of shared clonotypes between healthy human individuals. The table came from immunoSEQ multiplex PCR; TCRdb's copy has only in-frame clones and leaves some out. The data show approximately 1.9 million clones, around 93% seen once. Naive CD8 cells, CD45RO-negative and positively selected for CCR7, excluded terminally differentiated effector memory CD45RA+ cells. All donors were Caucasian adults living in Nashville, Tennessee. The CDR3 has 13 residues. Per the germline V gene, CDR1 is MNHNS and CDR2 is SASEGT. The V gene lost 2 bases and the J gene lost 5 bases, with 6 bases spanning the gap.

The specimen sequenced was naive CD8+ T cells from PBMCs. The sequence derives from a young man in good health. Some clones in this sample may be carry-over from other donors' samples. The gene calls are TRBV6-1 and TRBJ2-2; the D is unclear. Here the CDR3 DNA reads TGTGCCAGCAGTGAATGGGATACCGGGGAGCTGTTTTTT. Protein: CASSEWDTGELFF.